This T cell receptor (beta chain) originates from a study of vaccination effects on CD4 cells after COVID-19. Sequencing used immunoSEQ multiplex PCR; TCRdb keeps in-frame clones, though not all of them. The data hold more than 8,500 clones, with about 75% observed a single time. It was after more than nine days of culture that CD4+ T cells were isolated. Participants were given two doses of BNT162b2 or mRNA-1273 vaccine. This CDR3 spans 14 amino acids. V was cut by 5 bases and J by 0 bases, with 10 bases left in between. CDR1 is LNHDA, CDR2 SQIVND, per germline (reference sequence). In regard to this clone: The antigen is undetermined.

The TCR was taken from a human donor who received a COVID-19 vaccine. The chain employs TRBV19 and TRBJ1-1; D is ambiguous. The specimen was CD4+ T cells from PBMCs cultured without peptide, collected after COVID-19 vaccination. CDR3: CASSGRGMNTEAFF. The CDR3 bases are TGTGCCAGTAGTGGGCGGGGAATGAACACTGAAGCTTTCTTT.